This T cell receptor (beta chain) is from a study of PD-L1 blockade in urothelial cancer. General observations from the study: At the 3-week point, tumor-associated blood clones expanded more in durable-benefit patients.

Added to each PCR by spiking were synthetic TCR analog templates. TCRdb's copy holds only in-frame clones and misses some; the assay was immunoSEQ multiplex PCR. The sample carries roughly 67,000 clones, approximately 84% recorded once. As concerns this clone: What it binds is unknown.

Time point here: pretreatment peripheral blood. The germline gives CDR1 SGHTA, CDR2 FQGNSA. The CDR3 is 14 residues long. V dropped 6 bases and J dropped 14; count of bases not matched to a gene: 13. The sample was PBMCs, taken around atezolizumab (anti-PD-L1) treatment. This chain uses TRBV7-2 with TRBJ1-6, with 7 bases that match TRBD1. The origin of this receptor is a man aged 55 to 70 with urothelial cancer. The CDR3, as DNA: TGTGCCAGCAGAGAGGACAGGAACAGGGTGACCCTCCACTTT. This codes for CASREDRNRVTLHF.